The present TCR beta chain was sequenced within a study of CD8 T cells in Susac syndrome. Study overall: Clinical remission applied to under 10 sequenced Susac syndrome patients, and six had active disease. Blood was drawn from patients with Susac syndrome. At that point, they were therapy-naive, on corticosteroids, or on intravenous immunoglobulin alone. Whole-study findings and limits: In Susac syndrome, CD4+ T cell repertoires lacked any clonal expansion.

V gave up 6 bases and J gave up 2 bases, with 10 bases separating them. This CDR3 contains 13 residues. RNA was extracted with the RNeasy kit, and a quantity of roughly 0.5 to 1 ug was reverse transcribed using random hexamers. Coverage of TCR beta CDR3 amplification by immunoSEQ multiplex PCR extended to 54 Vbeta and 13 Jbeta. TCRdb redid the calling of the immunoSEQ multiplex PCR reads with MiXCR, one entry per CDR3 protein. The sample includes some 94,000 distinct CDR3 sequences, around 94% of them seen just once. Regarding this clonotype: Its matching antigen is unknown.

This receptor was identified in a human donor with Susac syndrome. The chain carries TRBV12-3 or TRBV12-4 and TRBJ2-5; D unclear. The sequenced material came from CD4+ T cells from PBMCs. CDR3 coding DNA: TGTGCCAGCAGCAAGACCAATCAAGAGACCCAGTACTTC. This translates into CASSKTNQETQYF.